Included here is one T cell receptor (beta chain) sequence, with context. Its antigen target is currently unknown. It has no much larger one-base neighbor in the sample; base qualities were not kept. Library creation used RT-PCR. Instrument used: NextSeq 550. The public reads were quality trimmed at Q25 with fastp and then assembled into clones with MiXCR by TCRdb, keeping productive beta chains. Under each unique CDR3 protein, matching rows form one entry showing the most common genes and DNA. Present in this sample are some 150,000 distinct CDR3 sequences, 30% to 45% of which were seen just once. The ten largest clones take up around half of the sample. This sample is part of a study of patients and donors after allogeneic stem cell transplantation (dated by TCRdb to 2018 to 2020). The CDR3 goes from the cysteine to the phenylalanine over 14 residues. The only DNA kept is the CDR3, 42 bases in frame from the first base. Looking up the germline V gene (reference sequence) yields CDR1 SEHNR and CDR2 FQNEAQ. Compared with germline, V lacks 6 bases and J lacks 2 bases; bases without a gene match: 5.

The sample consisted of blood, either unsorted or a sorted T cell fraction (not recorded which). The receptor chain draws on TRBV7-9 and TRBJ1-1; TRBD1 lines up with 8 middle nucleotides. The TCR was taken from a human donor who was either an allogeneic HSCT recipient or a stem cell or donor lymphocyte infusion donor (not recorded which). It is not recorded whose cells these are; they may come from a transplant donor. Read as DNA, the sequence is TGTGCCAGCAGGCGGACAGGGAGTAACACTGAAGCTTTCTTT. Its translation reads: CASRRTGSNTEAFF.